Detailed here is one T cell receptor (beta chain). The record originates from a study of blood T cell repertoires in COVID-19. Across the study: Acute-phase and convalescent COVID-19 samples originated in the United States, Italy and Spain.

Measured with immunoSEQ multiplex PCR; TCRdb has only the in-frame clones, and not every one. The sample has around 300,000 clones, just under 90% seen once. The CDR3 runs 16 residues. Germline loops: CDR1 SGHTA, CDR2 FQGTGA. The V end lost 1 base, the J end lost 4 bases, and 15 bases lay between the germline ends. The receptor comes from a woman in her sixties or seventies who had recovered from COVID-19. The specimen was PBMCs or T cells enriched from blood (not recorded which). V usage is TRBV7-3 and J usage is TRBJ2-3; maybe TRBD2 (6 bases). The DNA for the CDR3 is TGTGCCAGCAGCTTAAGACTAGGGTTCGCCGCAGATACGCAGTATTTT. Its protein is CASSLRLGFAADTQYF. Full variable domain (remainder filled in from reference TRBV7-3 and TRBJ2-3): GAGVSQTPSNKVTEKGKYVELRCDPISGHTALYWYRQSLGQGPEFLIYFQGTGAADDSGLPNDRFFAVRPEGSVSTLKIQRTERGDSAVYLCASSLRLGFAADTQYFGPGTRLTVL.